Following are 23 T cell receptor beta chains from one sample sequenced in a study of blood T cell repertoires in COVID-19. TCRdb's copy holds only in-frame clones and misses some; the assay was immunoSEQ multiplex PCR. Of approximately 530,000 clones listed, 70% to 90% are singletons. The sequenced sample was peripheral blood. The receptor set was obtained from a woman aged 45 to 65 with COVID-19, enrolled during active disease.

The CDR3 bases are TGTGCCAGCAGCTACAGGACAGGGGGGAACACTGAAGCTTTCTTT. It translates to CASSYRTGGNTEAFF. The genes are TRBV7-9 and TRBJ1-1, with TRBD1 matching 10 bases. The V and J ends lost 4 bases and 1 base, in that order; junction bases with no gene match: 3. CDR3 length: 15 residues. Germline V lookup: CDR1 SEHNR, CDR2 FQNEAQ (reference sequence). The full variable domain, rest sourced from reference TRBV7-9 and TRBJ1-1, is DTGVSQNPRHKITKRGQNVTFRCDPISEHNRLYWYRQTLGQGPEFLTYFQNEAQLEKSRLLSDRFSAERPKGSFSTLEIQRTEQGDSAMYLCASSYRTGGNTEAFFGQGTRLTVV.

The CDR3 spells CASSIDRGRTGNIQYF. The CDR3 nucleotides are TGTGCCAGTAGTATAGATCGGGGTCGGACAGGGAACATTCAGTACTTC. The J gene is TRBJ2-4, the V gene TRBV19; 8 positions match TRBD1. Germline V gene lookup returns CDR1 LNHDA and CDR2 SQIVND (reference sequence). This CDR3 is built from 16 residues. Trimming at V came to 0 bases and at J to 7 bases, leaving 8 bases not matched to a gene.

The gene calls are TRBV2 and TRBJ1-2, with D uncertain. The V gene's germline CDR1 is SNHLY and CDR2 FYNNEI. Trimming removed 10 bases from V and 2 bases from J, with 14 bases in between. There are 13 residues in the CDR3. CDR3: CATRNVRNYGYTF. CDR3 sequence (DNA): TGTGCCACCAGGAACGTCAGGAACTATGGCTACACCTTC.

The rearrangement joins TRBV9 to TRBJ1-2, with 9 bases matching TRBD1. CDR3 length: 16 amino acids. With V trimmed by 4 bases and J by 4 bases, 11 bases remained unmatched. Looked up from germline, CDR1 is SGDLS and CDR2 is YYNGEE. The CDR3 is CASSPWTGANLYGYTF. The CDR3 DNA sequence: TGTGCCAGCAGCCCTTGGACAGGGGCAAACCTCTATGGCTACACCTTC.

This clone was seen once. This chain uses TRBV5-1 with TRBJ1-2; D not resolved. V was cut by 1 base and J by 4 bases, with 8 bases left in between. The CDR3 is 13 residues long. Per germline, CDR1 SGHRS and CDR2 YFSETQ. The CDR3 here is CASSLYSSYGYTF. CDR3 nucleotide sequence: TGCGCCAGCAGCTTGTACAGTAGCTATGGCTACACCTTC.

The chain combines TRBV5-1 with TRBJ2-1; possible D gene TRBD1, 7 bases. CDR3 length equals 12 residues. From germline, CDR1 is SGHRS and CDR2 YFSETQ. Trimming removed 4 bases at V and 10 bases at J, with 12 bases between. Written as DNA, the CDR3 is TGCGCCAGCAGCCCGGGGGACAGAGAGCAGTTCTTC. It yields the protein CASSPGDREQFF.

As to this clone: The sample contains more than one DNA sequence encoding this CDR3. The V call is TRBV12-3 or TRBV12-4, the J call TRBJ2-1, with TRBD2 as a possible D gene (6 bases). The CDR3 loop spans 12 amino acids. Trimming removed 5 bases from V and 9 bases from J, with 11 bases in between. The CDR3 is CASSRGAGEQFF. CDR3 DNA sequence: TGTGCCAGCAGTCGCGGGGCAGGTGAGCAGTTCTTC.

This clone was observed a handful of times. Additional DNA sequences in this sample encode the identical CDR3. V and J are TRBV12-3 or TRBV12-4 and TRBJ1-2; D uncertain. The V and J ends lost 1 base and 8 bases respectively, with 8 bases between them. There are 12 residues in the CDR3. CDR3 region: CASSLGSYGYTF. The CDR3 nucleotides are TGTGCCAGCAGTTTAGGGAGTTACGGCTACACCTTC.

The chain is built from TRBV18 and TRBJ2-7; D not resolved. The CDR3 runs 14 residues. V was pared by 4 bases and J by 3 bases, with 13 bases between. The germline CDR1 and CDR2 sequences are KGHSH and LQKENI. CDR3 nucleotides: TGTGCCAGCTCACTCTCCCGAGACTTCTACGAGCAGTACTTC. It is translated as CASSLSRDFYEQYF.

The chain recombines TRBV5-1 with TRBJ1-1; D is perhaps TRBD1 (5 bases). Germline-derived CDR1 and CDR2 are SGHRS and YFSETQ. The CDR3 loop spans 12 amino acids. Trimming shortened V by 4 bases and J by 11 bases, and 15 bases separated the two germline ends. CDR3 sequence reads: CASSPGGGKAFF. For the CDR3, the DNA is TGCGCCAGCAGCCCGGGCGGGGGAAAGGCTTTCTTT.

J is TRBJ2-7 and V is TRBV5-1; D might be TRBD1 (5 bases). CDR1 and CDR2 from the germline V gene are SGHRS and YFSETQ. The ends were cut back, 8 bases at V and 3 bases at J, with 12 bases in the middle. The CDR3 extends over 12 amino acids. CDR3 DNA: TGCGCCAGACTGGACATAGGCTACGAGCAGTACTTC. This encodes CARLDIGYEQYF. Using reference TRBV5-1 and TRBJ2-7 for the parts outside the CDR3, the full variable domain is KAGVTQTPRYLIKTRGQQVTLSCSPISGHRSVSWYQQTPGQGLQFLFEYFSETQRNKGNFPGRFSGRQFSNSRSEMNVSTLELGDSALYLCARLDIGYEQYFGPGTRLTVT.

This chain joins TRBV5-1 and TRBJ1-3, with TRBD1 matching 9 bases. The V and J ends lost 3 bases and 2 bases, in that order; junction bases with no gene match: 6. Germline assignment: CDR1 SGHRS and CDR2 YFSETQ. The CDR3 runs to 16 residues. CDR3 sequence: CASSSADRGAGNTIYF. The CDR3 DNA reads TGCGCCAGCAGCTCAGCGGACAGGGGAGCTGGAAACACCATATATTTT. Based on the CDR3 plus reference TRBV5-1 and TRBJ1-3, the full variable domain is KAGVTQTPRYLIKTRGQQVTLSCSPISGHRSVSWYQQTPGQGLQFLFEYFSETQRNKGNFPGRFSGRQFSNSRSEMNVSTLELGDSALYLCASSSADRGAGNTIYFGEGSWLTVV.

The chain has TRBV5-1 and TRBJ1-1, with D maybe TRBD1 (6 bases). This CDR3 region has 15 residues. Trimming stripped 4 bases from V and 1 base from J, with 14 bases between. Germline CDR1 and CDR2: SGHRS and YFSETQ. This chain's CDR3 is CASSPGGPPNTEAFF. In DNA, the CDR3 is TGCGCCAGCAGCCCCGGGGGGCCCCCGAACACTGAAGCTTTCTTT. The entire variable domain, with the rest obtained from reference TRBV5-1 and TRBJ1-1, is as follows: KAGVTQTPRYLIKTRGQQVTLSCSPISGHRSVSWYQQTPGQGLQFLFEYFSETQRNKGNFPGRFSGRQFSNSRSEMNVSTLELGDSALYLCASSPGGPPNTEAFFGQGTRLTVV.

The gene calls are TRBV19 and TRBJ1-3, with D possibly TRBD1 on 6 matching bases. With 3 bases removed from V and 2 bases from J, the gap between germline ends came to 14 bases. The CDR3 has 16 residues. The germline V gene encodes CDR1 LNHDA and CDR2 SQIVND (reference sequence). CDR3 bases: TGTGCCAGTAGTATTCCCTCTCCAGGGGCTGGAAACACCATATATTTT. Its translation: CASSIPSPGAGNTIYF.

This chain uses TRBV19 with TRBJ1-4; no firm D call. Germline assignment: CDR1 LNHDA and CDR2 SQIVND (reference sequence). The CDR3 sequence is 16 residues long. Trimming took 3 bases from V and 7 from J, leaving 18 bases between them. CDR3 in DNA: TGTGCCAGTAGTATCCAAATTGGCAGGTTTGGTGAAAAACTGTTTTTT. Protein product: CASSIQIGRFGEKLFF.

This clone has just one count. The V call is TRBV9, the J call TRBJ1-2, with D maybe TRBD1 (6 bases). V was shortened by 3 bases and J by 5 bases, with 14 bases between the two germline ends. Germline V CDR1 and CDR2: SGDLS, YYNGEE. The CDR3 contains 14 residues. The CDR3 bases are TGTGCCAGCAGCGAGACCACAGGGTATTATGGCTACACCTTC. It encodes CASSETTGYYGYTF.

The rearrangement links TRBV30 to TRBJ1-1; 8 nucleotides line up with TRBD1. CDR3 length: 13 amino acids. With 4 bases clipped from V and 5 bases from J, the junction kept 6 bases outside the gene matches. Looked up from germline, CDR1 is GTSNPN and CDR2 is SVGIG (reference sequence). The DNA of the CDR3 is TGTGCCTGGACAGGGGGCGCGGGTACTGAAGCTTTCTTT. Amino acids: CAWTGGAGTEAFF. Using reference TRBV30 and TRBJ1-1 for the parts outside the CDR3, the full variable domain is SQTIHQWPATLVQPVGSPLSLECTVEGTSNPNLYWYRQAAGRGLQLLFYSVGIGQISSEVPQNLSASRPQDRQFILSSKKLLLSDSGFYLCAWTGGAGTEAFFGQGTRLTVV.

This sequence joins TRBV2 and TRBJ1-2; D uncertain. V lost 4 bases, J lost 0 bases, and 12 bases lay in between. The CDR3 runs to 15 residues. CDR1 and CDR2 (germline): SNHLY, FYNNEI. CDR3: CASSVSRISNYGYTF. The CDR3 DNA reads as TGTGCCAGCAGTGTCTCGCGGATATCTAACTATGGCTACACCTTC. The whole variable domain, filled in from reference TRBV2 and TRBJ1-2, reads EPEVTQTPSHQVTQMGQEVILRCVPISNHLYFYWYRQILGQKVEFLVSFYNNEISEKSEIFDDQFSVERPDGSNFTLKIRSTKLEDSAMYFCASSVSRISNYGYTFGSGTRLTVV.

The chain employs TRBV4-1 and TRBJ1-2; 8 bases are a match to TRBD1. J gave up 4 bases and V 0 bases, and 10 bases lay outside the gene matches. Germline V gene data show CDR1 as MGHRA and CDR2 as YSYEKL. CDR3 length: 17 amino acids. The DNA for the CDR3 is TGCGCCAGCAGCCAAGATCTTTGGGCAGGGGGCGGCTATGGCTACACCTTC. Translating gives CASSQDLWAGGGYGYTF.

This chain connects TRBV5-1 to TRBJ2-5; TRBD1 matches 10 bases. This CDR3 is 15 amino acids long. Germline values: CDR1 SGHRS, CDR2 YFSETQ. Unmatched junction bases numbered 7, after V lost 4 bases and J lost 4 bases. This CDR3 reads CASSQGQGPRETQYF. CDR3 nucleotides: TGCGCCAGCAGCCAGGGACAGGGGCCGCGAGAGACCCAGTACTTC.

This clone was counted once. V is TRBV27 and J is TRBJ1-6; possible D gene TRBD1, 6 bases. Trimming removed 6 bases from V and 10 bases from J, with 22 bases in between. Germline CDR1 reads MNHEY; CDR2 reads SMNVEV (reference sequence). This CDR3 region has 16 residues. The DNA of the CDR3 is TGTGCCAGCAGCTCTTACTACAGGGCTTCGCGCTCACCCCTCCACTTT. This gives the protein CASSSYYRASRSPLHF.

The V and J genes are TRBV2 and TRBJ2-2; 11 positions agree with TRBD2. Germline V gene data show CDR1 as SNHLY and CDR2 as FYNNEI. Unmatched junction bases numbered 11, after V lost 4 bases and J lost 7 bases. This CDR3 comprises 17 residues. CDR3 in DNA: TGTGCCAGCAGTGTTAGGCTAGCGGGGGGCTCCGGCGGGGAGCTGTTTTTT. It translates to CASSVRLAGGSGGELFF.

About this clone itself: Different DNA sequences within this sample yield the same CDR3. The CDR3 region is CAWSVGQGGNQPQHF. DNA of the CDR3: TGTGCCTGGAGTGTGGGACAGGGGGGGAATCAGCCCCAGCATTTT. The rearrangement joins TRBV30 to TRBJ1-5; 11 bases match TRBD1. The V gene end was trimmed by 0 bases and the J gene end by 4 bases; junction bases not matched to a gene: 2. The CDR3 totals 15 residues. Germline values: CDR1 GTSNPN, CDR2 SVGIG (reference sequence).